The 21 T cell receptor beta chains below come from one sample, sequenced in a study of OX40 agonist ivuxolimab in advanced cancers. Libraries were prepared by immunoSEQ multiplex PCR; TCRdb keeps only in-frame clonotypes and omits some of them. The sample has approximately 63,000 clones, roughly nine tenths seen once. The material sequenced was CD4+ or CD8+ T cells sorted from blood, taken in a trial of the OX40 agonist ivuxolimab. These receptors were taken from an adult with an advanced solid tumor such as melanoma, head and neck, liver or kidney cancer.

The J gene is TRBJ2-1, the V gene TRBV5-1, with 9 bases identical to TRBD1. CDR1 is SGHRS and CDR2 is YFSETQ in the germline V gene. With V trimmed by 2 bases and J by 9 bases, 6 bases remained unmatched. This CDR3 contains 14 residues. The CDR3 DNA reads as TGCGCCAGCAGCTTTACAGGGGGCGTAGGTGAGCAGTTCTTC. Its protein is CASSFTGGVGEQFF.

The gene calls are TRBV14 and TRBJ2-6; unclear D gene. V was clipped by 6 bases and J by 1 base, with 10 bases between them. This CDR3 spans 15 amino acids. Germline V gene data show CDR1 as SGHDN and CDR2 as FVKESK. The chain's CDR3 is CASSTWGSGANVLTF. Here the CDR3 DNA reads TGTGCCAGCAGTACGTGGGGATCTGGGGCCAACGTCCTGACTTTC.

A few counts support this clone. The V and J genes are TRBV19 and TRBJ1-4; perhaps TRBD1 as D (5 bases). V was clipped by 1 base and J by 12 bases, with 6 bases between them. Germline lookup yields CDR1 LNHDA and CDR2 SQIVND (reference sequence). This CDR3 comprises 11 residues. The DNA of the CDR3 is TGTGCCAGTAGTATAGGGGGGGAACTGTTTTTT. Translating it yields CASSIGGELFF. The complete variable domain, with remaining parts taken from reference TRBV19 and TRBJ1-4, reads DGGITQSPKYLFRKEGQNVTLSCEQNLNHDAMYWYRQDPGQGLRLIYYSQIVNDFQKGDIAEGYSVSREKKESFPLTVTSAQKNPTAFYLCASSIGGELFFGSGTQLSVL.

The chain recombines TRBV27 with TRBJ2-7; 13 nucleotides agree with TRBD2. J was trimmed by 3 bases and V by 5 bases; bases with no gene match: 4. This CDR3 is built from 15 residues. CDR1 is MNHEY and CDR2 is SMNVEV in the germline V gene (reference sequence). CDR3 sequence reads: CASSPGTSGVYEQYF. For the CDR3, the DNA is TGTGCCAGCAGTCCGGGGACTAGCGGGGTCTACGAGCAGTACTTC.

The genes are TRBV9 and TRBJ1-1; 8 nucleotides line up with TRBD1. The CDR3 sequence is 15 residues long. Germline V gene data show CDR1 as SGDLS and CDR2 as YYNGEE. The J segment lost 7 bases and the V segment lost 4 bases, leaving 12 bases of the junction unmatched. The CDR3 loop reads CASSPPGTGTLEAFF. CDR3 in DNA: TGTGCCAGCAGCCCACCCGGGACAGGCACCCTTGAAGCTTTCTTT.

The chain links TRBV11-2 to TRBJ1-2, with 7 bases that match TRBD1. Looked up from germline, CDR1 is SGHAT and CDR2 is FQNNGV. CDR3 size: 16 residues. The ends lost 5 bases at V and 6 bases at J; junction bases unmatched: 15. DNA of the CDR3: TGTGCCAGCAGCATTGCCTCAGGGGGAGGTCGTGATGGCTACACCTTC. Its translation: CASSIASGGGRDGYTF.

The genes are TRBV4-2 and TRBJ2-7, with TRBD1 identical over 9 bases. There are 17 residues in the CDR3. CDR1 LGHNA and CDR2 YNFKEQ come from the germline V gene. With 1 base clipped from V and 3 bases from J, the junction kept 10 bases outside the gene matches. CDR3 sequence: CASSQGDRAVDSYEQYF. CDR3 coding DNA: TGTGCCAGCAGCCAAGGGGACAGGGCGGTCGATAGCTACGAGCAGTACTTC.

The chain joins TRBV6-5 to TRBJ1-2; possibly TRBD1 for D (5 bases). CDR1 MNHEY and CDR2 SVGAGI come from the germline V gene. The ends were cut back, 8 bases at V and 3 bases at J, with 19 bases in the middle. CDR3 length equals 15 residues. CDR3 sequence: CASGWGQGAHYGYTF. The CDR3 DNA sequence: TGTGCCAGCGGCTGGGGCCAAGGGGCCCACTATGGCTACACCTTC.

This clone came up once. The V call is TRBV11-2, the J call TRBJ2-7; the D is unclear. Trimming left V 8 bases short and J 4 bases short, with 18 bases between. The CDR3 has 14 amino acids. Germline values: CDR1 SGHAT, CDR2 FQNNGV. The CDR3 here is CASAPGPIEYEQYF. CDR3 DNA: TGTGCCAGCGCGCCCGGACCGATCGAATACGAGCAGTACTTC.

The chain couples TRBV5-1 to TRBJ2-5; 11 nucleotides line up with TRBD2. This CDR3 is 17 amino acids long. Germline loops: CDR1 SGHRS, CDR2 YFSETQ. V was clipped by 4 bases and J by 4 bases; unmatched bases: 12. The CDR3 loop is CASSPSDLAGGGETQYF. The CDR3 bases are TGCGCCAGCAGCCCCTCGGATCTAGCGGGGGGTGGAGAGACCCAGTACTTC.

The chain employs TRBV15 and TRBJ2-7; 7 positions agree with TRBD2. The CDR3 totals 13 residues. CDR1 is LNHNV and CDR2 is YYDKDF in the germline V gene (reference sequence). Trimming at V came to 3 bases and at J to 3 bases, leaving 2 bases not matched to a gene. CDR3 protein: CATSSRDYYEQYF. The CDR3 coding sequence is TGTGCCACCAGCAGCCGGGACTACTACGAGCAGTACTTC.

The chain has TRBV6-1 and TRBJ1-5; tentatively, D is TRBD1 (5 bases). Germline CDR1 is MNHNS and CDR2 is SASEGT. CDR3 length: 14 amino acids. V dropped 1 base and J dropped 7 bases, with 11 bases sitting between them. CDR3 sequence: CASSEGRGGQPQHF. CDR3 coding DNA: TGTGCCAGCAGTGAAGGTAGGGGCGGACAGCCCCAGCATTTT.

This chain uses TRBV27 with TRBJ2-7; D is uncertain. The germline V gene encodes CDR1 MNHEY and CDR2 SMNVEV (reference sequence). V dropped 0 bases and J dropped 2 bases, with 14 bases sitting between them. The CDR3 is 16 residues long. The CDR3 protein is CASSLSFRPPPYEQYF. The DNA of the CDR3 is TGTGCCAGCAGTTTATCATTTCGGCCACCCCCCTACGAGCAGTACTTC.

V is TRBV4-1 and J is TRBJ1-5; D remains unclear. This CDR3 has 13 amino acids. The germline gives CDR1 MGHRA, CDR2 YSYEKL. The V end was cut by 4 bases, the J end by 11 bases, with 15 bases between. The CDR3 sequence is CASSRAGGTSQHF. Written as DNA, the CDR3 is TGCGCCAGCAGCCGGGCAGGAGGTACGTCCCAGCATTTT.

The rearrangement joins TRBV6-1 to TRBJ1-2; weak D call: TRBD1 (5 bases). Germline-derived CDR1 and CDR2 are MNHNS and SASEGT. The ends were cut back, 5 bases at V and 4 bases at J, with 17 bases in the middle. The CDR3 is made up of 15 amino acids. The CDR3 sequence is CASSPRRGAAYGYTF. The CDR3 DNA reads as TGTGCCAGCAGTCCACGCAGAGGGGCAGCCTATGGCTACACCTTC.

This CDR3 is CSVAGQSTDTQYF. DNA for the CDR3: TGCAGCGTTGCGGGACAGTCCACAGATACGCAGTATTTT. The genes are TRBV29-1 and TRBJ2-3, with 7 bases matching TRBD1. This CDR3 has 13 amino acids. Germline-derived CDR1 and CDR2 are SQVTM and ANQGSEA. Germline trimming cut 4 bases from V and 2 bases from J; bases unmatched to any gene: 3.

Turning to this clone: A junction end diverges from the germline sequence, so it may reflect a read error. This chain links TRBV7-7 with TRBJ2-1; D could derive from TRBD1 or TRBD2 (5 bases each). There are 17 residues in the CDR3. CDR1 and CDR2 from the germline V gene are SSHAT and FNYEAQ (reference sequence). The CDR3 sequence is CASSLARDPSGYNEQFF. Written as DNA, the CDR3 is TGTGCTAGCAGCTTAGCCAGGGACCCCTCGGGGTACAATGAGCAGTTCTTC.

The DNA of the CDR3 is TGTGCCAGCACCCCGACAGAGTACTACGAGCAGTACTTC. It yields the protein CASTPTEYYEQYF. The gene calls are TRBV6-6 and TRBJ2-7, with D perhaps matching TRBD1 (5 bases). Germline assignment: CDR1 MNHNY and CDR2 SVGAGI (reference sequence). With 7 bases removed from V and 3 bases from J, the gap between germline ends came to 13 bases. The CDR3 runs to 13 residues.

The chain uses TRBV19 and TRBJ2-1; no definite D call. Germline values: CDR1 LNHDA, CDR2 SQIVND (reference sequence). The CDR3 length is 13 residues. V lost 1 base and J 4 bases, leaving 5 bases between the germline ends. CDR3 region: CASSIGAYNEQFF. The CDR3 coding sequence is TGTGCCAGTAGTATAGGGGCATACAATGAGCAGTTCTTC.

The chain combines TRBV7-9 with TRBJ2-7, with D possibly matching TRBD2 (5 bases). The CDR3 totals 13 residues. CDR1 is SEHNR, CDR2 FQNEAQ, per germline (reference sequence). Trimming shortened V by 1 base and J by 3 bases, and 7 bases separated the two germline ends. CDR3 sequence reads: CASSLGGIYEQYF. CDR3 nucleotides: TGTGCCAGCAGCTTAGGAGGGATCTACGAGCAGTACTTC.

CDR3 coding DNA: TGTGCCAGCAGCGGTATGGGGGTCAGGGTATCTAACTATGGCTACACCTTC. Its protein product is CASSGMGVRVSNYGYTF. This chain uses TRBV9 with TRBJ1-2, with D possibly TRBD1 on 5 matching bases. The V gene's germline CDR1 is SGDLS and CDR2 YYNGEE. The CDR3 is 17 amino acids. V was shortened by 3 bases and J by 0 bases, with 18 bases between the two germline ends. The whole variable domain, filled in from reference TRBV9 and TRBJ1-2, reads DSGVTQTPKHLITATGQRVTLRCSPRSGDLSVYWYQQSLDQGLQFLIQYYNGEERAKGNILERFSAQQFPDLHSELNLSSLELGDSALYFCASSGMGVRVSNYGYTFGSGTRLTVV.